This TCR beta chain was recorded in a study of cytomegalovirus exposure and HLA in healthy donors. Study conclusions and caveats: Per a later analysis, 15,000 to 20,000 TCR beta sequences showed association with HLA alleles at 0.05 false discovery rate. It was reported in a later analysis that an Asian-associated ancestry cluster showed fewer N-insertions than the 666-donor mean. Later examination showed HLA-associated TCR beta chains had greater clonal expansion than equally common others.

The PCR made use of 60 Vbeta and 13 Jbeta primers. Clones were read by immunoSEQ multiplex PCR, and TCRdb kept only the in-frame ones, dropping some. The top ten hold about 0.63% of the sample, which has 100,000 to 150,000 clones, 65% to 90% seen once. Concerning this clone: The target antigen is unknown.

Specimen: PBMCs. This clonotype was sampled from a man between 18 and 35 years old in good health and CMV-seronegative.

The CDR3 nucleotides are TGTGCCAGCAGCCCCCCCCGGCCAGGGACAGGAAACACCATATATTTT. Its translation: CASSPPRPGTGNTIYF. The rearrangement joins TRBV7-9 to TRBJ1-3; D might be TRBD1 (6 bases). Trimming removed 5 bases from V and 4 bases from J, with 18 bases in between. The germline V gene encodes CDR1 SEHNR and CDR2 FQNEAQ (reference sequence). The CDR3 extends over 16 amino acids.